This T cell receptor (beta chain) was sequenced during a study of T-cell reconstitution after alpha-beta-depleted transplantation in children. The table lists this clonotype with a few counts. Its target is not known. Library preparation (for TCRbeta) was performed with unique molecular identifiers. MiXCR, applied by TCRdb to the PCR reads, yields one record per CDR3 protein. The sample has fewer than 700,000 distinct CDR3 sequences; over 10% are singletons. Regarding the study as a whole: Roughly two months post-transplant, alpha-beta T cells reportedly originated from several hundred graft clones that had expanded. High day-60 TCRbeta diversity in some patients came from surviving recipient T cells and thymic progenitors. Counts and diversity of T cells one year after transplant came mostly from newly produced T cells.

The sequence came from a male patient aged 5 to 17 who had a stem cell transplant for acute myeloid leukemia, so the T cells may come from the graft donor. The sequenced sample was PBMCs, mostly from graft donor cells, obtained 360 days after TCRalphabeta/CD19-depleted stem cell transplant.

The CDR3 here is CSVANSGANVLTF. The CDR3 nucleotides are TGCAGCGTTGCGAACTCTGGGGCCAACGTCCTGACTTTC. The chain recombines TRBV29-1 with TRBJ2-6; unclear D gene. The CDR3 is 13 residues long. The V end lost 4 bases, the J end lost 0 bases, and 4 bases lay between the germline ends. The germline V gene encodes CDR1 SQVTM and CDR2 ANQGSEA. Filled out from reference TRBV29-1 and TRBJ2-6, the complete variable domain reads SAVISQKPSRDICQRGTSLTIQCQVDSQVTMMFWYRQQPGQSLTLIATANQGSEATYESGFVIDKFPISRPNLTFSTLTVSNMSPEDSSIYLCSVANSGANVLTFGAGSRLTVL.